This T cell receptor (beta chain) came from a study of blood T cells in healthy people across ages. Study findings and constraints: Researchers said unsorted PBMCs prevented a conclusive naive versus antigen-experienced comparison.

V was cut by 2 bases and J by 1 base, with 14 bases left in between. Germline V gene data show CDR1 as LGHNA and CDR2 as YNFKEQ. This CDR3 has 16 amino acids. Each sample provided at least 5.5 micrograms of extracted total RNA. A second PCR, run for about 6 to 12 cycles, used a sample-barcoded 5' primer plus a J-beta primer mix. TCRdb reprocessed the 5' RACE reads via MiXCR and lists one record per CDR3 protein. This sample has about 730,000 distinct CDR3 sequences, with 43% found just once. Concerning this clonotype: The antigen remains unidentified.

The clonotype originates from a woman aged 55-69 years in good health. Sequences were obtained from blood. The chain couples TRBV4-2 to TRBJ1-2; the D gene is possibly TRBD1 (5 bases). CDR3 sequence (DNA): TGTGCCAGCAGCCAATCCGGGGCCTCTAGTAACTATGGCTACACCTTC. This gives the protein CASSQSGASSNYGYTF.